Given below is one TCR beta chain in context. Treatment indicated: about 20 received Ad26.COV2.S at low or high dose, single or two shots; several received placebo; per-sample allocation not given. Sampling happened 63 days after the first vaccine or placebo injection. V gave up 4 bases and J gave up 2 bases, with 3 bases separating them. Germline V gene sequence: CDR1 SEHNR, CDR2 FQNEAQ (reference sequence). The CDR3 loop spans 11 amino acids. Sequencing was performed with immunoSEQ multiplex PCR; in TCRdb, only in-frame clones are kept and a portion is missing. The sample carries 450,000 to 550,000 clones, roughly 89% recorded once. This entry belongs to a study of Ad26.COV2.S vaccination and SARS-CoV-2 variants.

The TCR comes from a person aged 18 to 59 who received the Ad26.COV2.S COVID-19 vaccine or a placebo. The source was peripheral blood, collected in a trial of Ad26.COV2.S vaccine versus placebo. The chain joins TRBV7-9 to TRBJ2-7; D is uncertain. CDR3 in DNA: TGTGCCAGCAGCTCCGCCTACGAGCAGTACTTC. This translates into CASSSAYEQYF.